The 18 T cell receptor beta chains below all came from one sample that was sequenced in a study of T cell responses to AZD1222 COVID-19 vaccine (dated by TCRdb to the early 2020s). The library was made by the immunoSEQ multiplex PCR assay. TCRdb provides this immuneACCESS table in a form limited to in-frame rearrangements. Some clones are lacking; in checked studies, under half of them reflect an unresolved V gene, and why the rest are absent is not known. The sample profile shows around 67,000 clones; roughly 84% of them were found once. Jointly, the top ten make up around 21% of the sample. The label giving this sample's time point can be read as: baseline before first vaccination. Specimen: peripheral blood, collected on day 0 of AZD1222 vaccination. The receptors derive from an adult in good health.

The chain joins TRBV25-1 to TRBJ1-3, with D possibly matching TRBD1 (6 bases). V lost 5 bases and J 0 bases, leaving 17 bases between the germline ends. This CDR3 spans 17 amino acids. Germline CDR1 and CDR2: MGHDK and SYGVNS. The CDR3 nucleotides read TGTGCCAGCAGTTCCTGGGGGGGGCGTTACTCTGGAAACACCATATATTTT. Amino acid sequence: CASSSWGGRYSGNTIYF.

This sequence joins TRBV19 and TRBJ1-2; D uncertain. V was pared by 7 bases and J by 3 bases, with 12 bases between. Looked up from germline, CDR1 is LNHDA and CDR2 is SQIVND (reference sequence). The CDR3 length is 13 residues. The CDR3, as DNA: TGTGCCAGTATCAAGGACGGGGACTATGGCTACACCTTC. Residues: CASIKDGDYGYTF.

This chain connects TRBV6-2 or TRBV6-3 to TRBJ2-2; D uncertain. The CDR3 totals 15 residues. The germline gives CDR1 MNHEY, CDR2 SVGEGT. Trimming cost V 6 bases and J 5 bases, with 16 bases left between them. CDR3 region: CASSRNQGPTGELFF. The CDR3 coding sequence is TGTGCCAGCAGCAGGAACCAAGGACCGACCGGGGAGCTGTTTTTT.

The chain is built from TRBV7-8 and TRBJ2-4; tentatively, D is TRBD2 (5 bases). Germline CDR1 is SGHVS and CDR2 is FQNEAQ. Trimming cost V 1 base and J 0 bases, with 16 bases left between them. The CDR3 covers 18 residues. The CDR3 is CASSLEGLGLLAKNIQYF. The CDR3 nucleotides are TGTGCCAGCAGCTTAGAAGGACTTGGCCTCCTAGCCAAAAACATTCAGTACTTC. The whole variable domain, filled in from reference TRBV7-8 and TRBJ2-4, reads GAGVSQSPRYKVAKRGQDVALRCDPISGHVSLFWYQQALGQGPEFLTYFQNEAQLDKSGLPSDRFFAERPEGSVSTLKIQRTQQEDSAVYLCASSLEGLGLLAKNIQYFGAGTRLSVL.

The rearrangement joins TRBV19 to TRBJ1-1; a possible D gene is TRBD1 (6 bases). V lost 0 bases and J lost 2, with 13 bases in between. CDR1 and CDR2 (germline): LNHDA, SQIVND (reference sequence). CDR3 length equals 16 residues. The CDR3 loop reads CASSIDRPGGNTEAFF. For the CDR3, the DNA is TGTGCCAGTAGTATAGATAGGCCCGGGGGCAACACTGAAGCTTTCTTT. The complete variable domain, with remaining parts taken from reference TRBV19 and TRBJ1-1, reads DGGITQSPKYLFRKEGQNVTLSCEQNLNHDAMYWYRQDPGQGLRLIYYSQIVNDFQKGDIAEGYSVSREKKESFPLTVTSAQKNPTAFYLCASSIDRPGGNTEAFFGQGTRLTVV.

The J gene is TRBJ2-6, the V gene TRBV5-1; D uncertain. Trimming took 5 bases from V and 0 from J, leaving 9 bases between them. Per the germline V gene, CDR1 is SGHRS and CDR2 is YFSETQ. This CDR3 has 15 amino acids. The CDR3 loop is CASRQQVSGANVLTF. The DNA for the CDR3 is TGCGCCAGCAGACAACAAGTCTCTGGGGCCAACGTCCTGACTTTC.

The chain links TRBV28 to TRBJ1-3; a possible D gene is TRBD1 (5 bases). CDR3 length: 14 amino acids. Trimming took 3 bases from V and 2 from J, leaving 8 bases between them. The germline gives CDR1 MDHEN, CDR2 SYDVKM. CDR3 sequence: CASSLGGTGNTIYF. For the CDR3, the DNA is TGTGCCAGCAGTTTGGGGGGGACTGGAAACACCATATATTTT.

The chain recombines TRBV28 with TRBJ1-1; TRBD1 might be the D (6 bases). Germline V lookup: CDR1 MDHEN, CDR2 SYDVKM. Deletions cut 5 bases from V and 11 bases from J, with 15 bases between. The CDR3 covers 12 residues. CDR3 in amino acids: CASSEAVQGAFF. The CDR3 bases are TGTGCCAGCAGTGAGGCGGTTCAGGGGGCTTTCTTT.

This chain joins TRBV15 and TRBJ1-5; D ambiguous. This CDR3 is 13 amino acids long. Germline values: CDR1 LNHNV, CDR2 YYDKDF (reference sequence). The V end lost 0 bases, the J end lost 7 bases, and 7 bases lay between the germline ends. The CDR3 is CATSRDQAQPQHF. The CDR3 coding sequence is TGTGCCACCAGCAGAGATCAGGCGCAGCCCCAGCATTTT.

This clone was seen just once. The chain recombines TRBV19 with TRBJ1-2; TRBD1 agrees at 7 bases. CDR3 length: 15 residues. Germline assignment: CDR1 LNHDA and CDR2 SQIVND (reference sequence). V lost 4 bases to trimming and J lost 4 bases; unmatched junction nucleotides: 9. The CDR3 coding sequence is TGTGCCAGTAGTACCCACCTCGGGACAGTCTATGGCTACACCTTC. It encodes CASSTHLGTVYGYTF. The entire variable domain, with the rest obtained from reference TRBV19 and TRBJ1-2, is as follows: DGGITQSPKYLFRKEGQNVTLSCEQNLNHDAMYWYRQDPGQGLRLIYYSQIVNDFQKGDIAEGYSVSREKKESFPLTVTSAQKNPTAFYLCASSTHLGTVYGYTFGSGTRLTVV.

This clone was seen more than once but under ten times. The chain links TRBV7-3 to TRBJ2-1, with D unclear. V lost 5 bases to trimming and J lost 7 bases, with 15 bases between them. CDR3 length equals 14 residues. CDR1 is SGHTA and CDR2 is FQGTGA in the germline V gene. DNA for the CDR3: TGTGCCAGCAGCAGGGCTCAATCCGTTAATGAGCAGTTCTTC. Encoded protein: CASSRAQSVNEQFF.

The chain carries TRBV6-4 and TRBJ2-3; 8 positions match TRBD1. The germline CDR1 and CDR2 sequences are MRHNA and SNTAGT. The J segment lost 4 bases and the V segment lost 3 bases, leaving 12 bases of the junction unmatched. The CDR3 extends over 17 amino acids. As DNA, the CDR3 is TGTGCCAGCAGTGAGGGCAGGGGGCTATATACCCCAGATACGCAGTATTTT. It codes for CASSEGRGLYTPDTQYF.

The chain joins TRBV5-4 to TRBJ2-7; 10 bases align to TRBD1. V was clipped by 0 bases and J by 3 bases; unmatched bases: 0. The CDR3 consists of 14 residues. Looked up from germline, CDR1 is SGHNT and CDR2 is YYREEE (reference sequence). The CDR3, as DNA: TGTGCCAGCAGCTTGGGGACAGGGGGCTACGAGCAGTACTTC. Translation gives CASSLGTGGYEQYF.

This clone occurred a few times. The rearrangement uses TRBV11-2 and TRBJ2-3, with TRBD1 identical over 9 bases. The CDR3 is 17 residues long. J gave up 4 bases and V 2 bases, and 10 bases lay outside the gene matches. Germline V lookup: CDR1 SGHAT, CDR2 FQNNGV. The CDR3 bases are TGTGCCAGCAGCTTATTAAAGGGACAGGGAGGGGCAGATACGCAGTATTTT. It codes for CASSLLKGQGGADTQYF.

The rearrangement links TRBV15 to TRBJ1-1; D may be TRBD1 (5 bases). V was shortened by 5 bases and J by 4 bases, with 20 bases between the two germline ends. The germline V gene has CDR1 LNHNV and CDR2 YYDKDF (reference sequence). The CDR3 totals 16 residues. As DNA, the CDR3 is TGTGCCACCAGCTCGTCCGGGACGGCAGGGCTCACTGAAGCTTTCTTT. Translation gives CATSSSGTAGLTEAFF. Complete variable domain (other parts from reference TRBV15 and TRBJ1-1): DAMVIQNPRYQVTQFGKPVTLSCSQTLNHNVMYWYQQKSSQAPKLLFHYYDKDFNNEADTPDNFQSRRPNTSFCFLDIRSPGLGDTAMYLCATSSSGTAGLTEAFFGQGTRLTVV.

The count of this clone is one. V gene TRBV19 combines with J gene TRBJ1-2; possible D gene TRBD1, 6 bases. Germline CDR1 LNHDA, CDR2 SQIVND (reference sequence). The germline V and J ends were trimmed by 3 bases and 6 bases, with 14 bases remaining between them. This CDR3 has 14 residues. The CDR3: CASSINWGPHGYTF. The CDR3 DNA follows: TGTGCCAGTAGTATTAATTGGGGGCCGCATGGCTACACCTTC.

The chain joins TRBV24-1 to TRBJ2-1; a possible D gene is TRBD1 (5 bases). With 4 bases removed from V and 7 bases from J, the gap between germline ends came to 16 bases. Germline CDR1 reads KGHDR; CDR2 reads SFDVKD. The CDR3 spans 15 residues. CDR3 in DNA: TGTGCCACCAGTGACCCTGACAGATTTAGGAATGAGCAGTTCTTC. This translates into CATSDPDRFRNEQFF.

The chain joins TRBV18 to TRBJ2-1; 9 bases match TRBD2. Germline CDR1 reads KGHSH; CDR2 reads LQKENI. The CDR3 spans 15 residues. Losses at the gene ends were 6 bases for V and 5 bases for J; bases not matched to a gene: 8. The CDR3 sequence: CASSPTSGRNNEQFF. DNA of the CDR3: TGTGCCAGCTCCCCCACTAGCGGGCGCAACAATGAGCAGTTCTTC.